These 16 T cell receptor beta chains originate from one sample sequenced in a study of CD8 T cells in ankylosing spondylitis. TCRdb recomputed calls from the 5' RACE reads with MiXCR, one row per CDR3 protein. The sample has roughly 120,000 distinct CDR3 sequences; 6% to 8.5% are singletons. The sequenced sample was blood, either unsorted or a sorted T cell fraction (not recorded which). These receptors were collected from a male donor with ankylosing spondylitis or in good health (not recorded which).

There are many counts of this clonotype. The gene calls are TRBV19 and TRBJ2-1; 7 bases fit TRBD1. There are 16 residues in the CDR3. The V and J ends lost 7 bases and 0 bases, in that order; junction bases with no gene match: 9. The germline gives CDR1 LNHDA, CDR2 SQIVND (reference sequence). CDR3 residues: CASTPTGFISYNEQFF. The CDR3 nucleotides read TGTGCCAGTACACCGACAGGGTTCATCTCCTACAATGAGCAGTTCTTC.

This clonotype has at least ten counts. J is TRBJ2-3 and V is TRBV20-1; D gene ambiguous. This CDR3 is 13 amino acids long. V dropped 6 bases and J dropped 4 bases, with 14 bases sitting between them. The V gene's germline CDR1 is DFQATT and CDR2 SNEGSKA (reference sequence). The CDR3 DNA reads TGCAGTGCACGACTGGCCGAATCAGATACGCAGTATTTT. This codes for CSARLAESDTQYF.

V and J are TRBV7-9 and TRBJ1-1; D unresolved. CDR3 length: 13 residues. Deletions cut 1 base from V and 5 bases from J, with 8 bases between. CDR1 and CDR2 (germline): SEHNR, FQNEAQ (reference sequence). Here the CDR3 DNA reads TGTGCCAGCAGCTTAGAGGAAACAACTGAAGCTTTCTTT. Translated, it gives CASSLEETTEAFF.

This clonotype has a single count. The chain carries TRBV3-1 and TRBJ2-6, with 12 bases fitting TRBD1. Germline trimming cut 10 bases from V and 2 bases from J; bases unmatched to any gene: 9. The germline V gene has CDR1 LGHDT and CDR2 YNNKEL (reference sequence). CDR3 size: 17 residues. Here the CDR3 DNA reads TGTGCCACCTGCCACGGGACAGGGGGCGCTGGGGCCAACGTCCTGACTTTC. Protein sequence: CATCHGTGGAGANVLTF.

This clonotype appeared many times. The chain combines TRBV6-1 with TRBJ2-3; tentative D call: TRBD2 (5 bases). The germline gives CDR1 MNHNS, CDR2 SASEGT. This CDR3 comprises 15 residues. The germline V and J ends were trimmed by 8 bases and 5 bases, with 20 bases remaining between them. The CDR3 spells CASLGGPAMVDTQYF. CDR3 in DNA: TGTGCCAGCTTGGGCGGGCCCGCGATGGTAGATACGCAGTATTTT.

This clonotype was recorded many times. J is TRBJ1-5 and V is TRBV7-3; D unclear. The CDR3 runs to 15 residues. Trimming took off 5 bases at V and 3 bases at J, with 14 bases between the two ends. Per germline, CDR1 SGHTA and CDR2 FQGTGA. The CDR3: CASSPDGGPNQPQHF. The CDR3 DNA follows: TGTGCCAGCAGCCCCGACGGCGGCCCCAATCAGCCCCAGCATTTT.

This clonotype was seen repeatedly, ten times or more. This chain uses TRBV2 with TRBJ2-2, with D possibly TRBD1 on 5 matching bases. Germline CDR1 SNHLY, CDR2 FYNNEI. The CDR3 is 13 residues long. The V end lost 9 bases, the J end lost 6 bases, and 14 bases lay between the germline ends. CDR3 nucleotide sequence: TGTGCCAGTCACCTCCAGGGTGCCGGGGAGCTGTTTTTT. Residues: CASHLQGAGELFF.

This clonotype was seen repeatedly, ten times or more. The CDR3 loop is CASSLSRGWEEGEKLFF. CDR3 in DNA: TGCGCCAGCAGCTTGAGCCGGGGCTGGGAGGAAGGTGAAAAACTGTTTTTT. The chain joins TRBV5-1 to TRBJ1-4, with D possibly being TRBD1 (5 bases). The V end was cut by 1 base, the J end by 7 bases, with 20 bases between. CDR1 and CDR2 (germline): SGHRS, YFSETQ. The CDR3 spans 17 residues.

This clonotype was seen repeatedly, ten times or more. V is TRBV5-1 and J is TRBJ2-7, with 9 bases fitting TRBD1. CDR1 and CDR2 from the germline V gene are SGHRS and YFSETQ. V shed 3 bases, J shed 0 bases, and the junction held 10 bases outside the gene matches. This CDR3 is built from 17 residues. The CDR3 nucleotides are TGCGCCAGCAGCTCTTGGACAGGGGATTTTAGCTCCTACGAGCAGTACTTC. Protein product: CASSSWTGDFSSYEQYF.

This clonotype was counted at least ten times. The rearrangement links TRBV20-1 to TRBJ2-5; tentative D call: TRBD1 (6 bases). The CDR3 sequence is 13 residues long. V was trimmed by 8 bases and J by 0 bases, leaving 13 bases between them. From germline, CDR1 is DFQATT and CDR2 SNEGSKA (reference sequence). This CDR3 reads CSPRQADQETQYF. DNA for the CDR3: TGCAGTCCAAGACAGGCCGACCAAGAGACCCAGTACTTC.

The chain couples TRBV4-1 to TRBJ2-1, with 10 bases fitting TRBD2. The V segment lost 0 bases and the J segment 9 bases; nucleotides outside the gene matches: 17. Germline lookup yields CDR1 MGHRA and CDR2 YSYEKL. The CDR3 contains 19 residues. CDR3 nucleotides: TGCGCCAGCAGCCAAGACCGGCTAGCGGGAGACACCCCCTTGGGTGAGCAGTTCTTC. It codes for CASSQDRLAGDTPLGEQFF.

At least ten counts were recorded for this clonotype. This CDR3 reads CSVGTGAFYEQYF. The DNA for the CDR3 is TGCAGCGTTGGGACAGGGGCGTTCTACGAGCAGTACTTC. The chain links TRBV29-1 to TRBJ2-7; the match to TRBD1 covers 9 bases. Trimming at V came to 4 bases and at J to 3 bases, leaving 4 bases not matched to a gene. CDR3 length: 13 amino acids. Germline loops: CDR1 SQVTM, CDR2 ANQGSEA.

This clonotype has more than one count but fewer than ten. DNA of the CDR3: TGTGCCACCCAGCGACAGGGCGACACTGAAGCTTTCTTT. Its protein product is CATQRQGDTEAFF. The chain links TRBV6-2 or TRBV6-3 to TRBJ1-1, with TRBD1 matching over 7 bases. With 10 bases clipped from V and 3 bases from J, the junction kept 8 bases outside the gene matches. The CDR3 covers 13 residues. From germline, CDR1 is MNHEY and CDR2 SVGEGT.

The CDR3 here is CASSVGGGNQPQHF. CDR3 DNA sequence: TGTGCCAGCTCCGTCGGGGGGGGCAATCAGCCCCAGCATTTT. The gene calls are TRBV7-9 and TRBJ1-5; D might be TRBD1 (5 bases). The germline V gene has CDR1 SEHNR and CDR2 FQNEAQ (reference sequence). The CDR3 has 14 residues. V was cut by 8 bases and J by 2 bases, with 13 bases left in between.

This clonotype was recorded a few times. This sequence joins TRBV28 and TRBJ2-3; TRBD2 matches at 8 bases. Per the germline V gene, CDR1 is MDHEN and CDR2 is SYDVKM. With V trimmed by 6 bases and J by 1 base, 15 bases remained unmatched. The CDR3 consists of 18 residues. CDR3 sequence reads: CASSSGSVLWGGTDTQYF. The DNA for the CDR3 is TGTGCCAGCAGCAGCGGGAGTGTATTATGGGGCGGCACAGATACGCAGTATTTT.

There are many counts of this clonotype. The chain recombines TRBV7-6 with TRBJ1-1; D unresolved. V was pared by 1 base and J by 5 bases, with 17 bases between. Per germline, CDR1 SGHVS and CDR2 FNYEAQ. The CDR3 is 16 residues long. CDR3 nucleotide sequence: TGTGCCAGCAGCTTAGATGATTCCCCGGTTTTGACTGAAGCTTTCTTT. Protein sequence: CASSLDDSPVLTEAFF.